This is a list of T cell receptor beta chains from one sample in a study of cytomegalovirus exposure and HLA in healthy donors. Generated by immunoSEQ multiplex PCR, the TCRdb table keeps only in-frame clones and is missing some. The data show about 56,000 clones, 93% seen once. Material: PBMCs. The receptor set was obtained from a woman aged 18-30 years in good health and CMV-seropositive. Each CDR3 is given with its conserved first and last residue. A D gene is named only where the DNA matches it firmly. Rows may omit the clone size; those that give it use once, few, many or a size class.

cdr3_nt	cdr3_aa	clone_size	d_call	v_call	j_call
TGTGCCAGCAGCCCAGCGGGGGTCTACGAGCAGTACTTC	CASSPAGVYEQYF	once	TRBD2	TRBV11-2	TRBJ2-7
TGTGCCAGCAGGTACGACAGGGGTGGTAGCACTGAAGCTTTCTTT	CASRYDRGGSTEAFF	.	TRBD1	TRBV6-5	TRBJ1-1
TGTGCCAGCAGTTTACGAGACAGGGGGCGAGGTACTGAAGCTTTCTTT	CASSLRDRGRGTEAFF	.	TRBD1	TRBV28	TRBJ1-1
TGTGCCAGCAGGGAGGGCGGATACAATGAGCAGTTCTTC	CASREGGYNEQFF	.	.	TRBV6-5	TRBJ2-1
TGTGCCAGCAGTTACAGGGGAATTGGAGGATTTAACTATAATTCACCCCTCCACTTT	CASSYRGIGGFNYNSPLHF	.	TRBD1	TRBV27	TRBJ1-6
TGCGCCAGCAGCTTGTCTCCAGCGGGGGGCTCAGATACGCAGTATTTT	CASSLSPAGGSDTQYF	.	TRBD2	TRBV5-1	TRBJ2-3
TGTGCCAGCAGGAGGACAGGGGACACTGAAGCTTTCTTT	CASRRTGDTEAFF	.	TRBD1	TRBV14	TRBJ1-1
TGTGCCAGCAGCCAAGACAAGTCGCGGGGGGGCCGGGACACCGGGGAGCTGTTTTTT	CASSQDKSRGGRDTGELFF	.	TRBD2	TRBV4-2	TRBJ2-2
TGCGCCAGCAGCCAAGAGTGGAGTGGGGAGACCCAGTACTTC	CASSQEWSGETQYF	.	.	TRBV4-1	TRBJ2-5
TGTGCCAGCAGCCGGGACAGGGGAAACTATGGCTACACCTTC	CASSRDRGNYGYTF	.	TRBD1	TRBV7-2	TRBJ1-2
TGCGCCAGCAGCTTGGCAGCTAGCGGGGCCCGCAATGAGCAGTTCTTC	CASSLAASGARNEQFF	.	TRBD2	TRBV5-1	TRBJ2-1
TGTGCCAGCAGAAAAGGACAGGGGGTAATAGAGCCCCAGCATTTT	CASRKGQGVIEPQHF	.	TRBD1	TRBV28	TRBJ1-5
TGTGCCAGCAGTGAATTCTTTAGCTATCAGCCCCAGCATTTT	CASSEFFSYQPQHF	.	.	TRBV2	TRBJ1-5
TGCGCCAGCGAGTCTCCTCGGGGGTTCACCCTCCACTTT	CASESPRGFTLHF	.	.	TRBV10-1	TRBJ1-6
TGTGCCAGTAGTAAAATCGGGACAGTGAACACTGAAGCTTTCTTT	CASSKIGTVNTEAFF	.	TRBD1	TRBV19	TRBJ1-1
TGTGCCAGCACCACAGGGGCGGATTTGGGAAACACCATATATTTT	CASTTGADLGNTIYF	.	TRBD1	TRBV2	TRBJ1-3
TGTGCCAGCAGCTTATCCACAACAGGGGCGGCAGAGCAGTTCTTC	CASSLSTTGAAEQFF	.	TRBD1	TRBV11-2	TRBJ2-1
TGTGCCAGCAGTGTTGAGGGTATAAGAGAAGCTTTCTTT	CASSVEGIREAFF	.	.	TRBV6-1	TRBJ1-1
TGTGCCAGCAGCCCAGCGGCGAGGGGGCGAACCTACGAGCAGTACTTC	CASSPAARGRTYEQYF	few	TRBD1	TRBV28	TRBJ2-7
TGTGCCAGCAGCGTCGACAGGGGGCTCCTTTACGAGCAGTACTTC	CASSVDRGLLYEQYF	.	TRBD1	TRBV11-3	TRBJ2-7
TGTGCCAGCAGCTTAGTATATGATCAGCCCCAGCATTTT	CASSLVYDQPQHF	.	.	TRBV7-9	TRBJ1-5
TGTGCCAGCGTAACAGGGGCCTACGAGCAGTACTTC	CASVTGAYEQYF	.	TRBD1	TRBV2	TRBJ2-7
TGTGCCAGCAGCCCGGGACAGAATAATTCACCCCTCCACTTT	CASSPGQNNSPLHF	.	TRBD1	TRBV6-4	TRBJ1-6
TGCAGCGCCTACAAACAGGGTGGCTATGGCTACACCTTC	CSAYKQGGYGYTF	.	.	TRBV29-1	TRBJ1-2